This T cell receptor beta chain was identified in a study of blood T cell repertoires in COVID-19 (dated by TCRdb to 2018 to 2020). Background on the whole study: Collaborator samples came from the United States, Italy and Spain and covered acute and convalescent phases of COVID-19. The prospective study material was composed of cDNA or gDNA derived from T cells, B-cell-depleted T cells, or PBMCs. The samples were drawn from the first 160 participants of the ongoing ImmuneRACE study and from 950 to 1,500 subjects provided by 6 global collaborators. A de-identified subject ID, COVID-19 status, age in years and sex were almost always included in the sample metadata. Where available, HLA class I and class II types were taken from metadata supplied by the sample provider and were not determined by assay-based typing. The repertoires were released in a freely available public database meant as a resource for research on the immune response to SARS-CoV-2. The dataset comprised deeply sampled blood TCRbeta repertoires from subjects exposed to, actively infected with, or recovered from COVID-19. Here is what the overall study found, with its caveats: The quantity of clinical and demographic metadata differed by source and by participant and was supplied without curation.

The CDR3 covers 14 residues, taking in both the cysteine and the phenylalanine. Only CDR3 DNA is held: 42 bases, read in frame from base 1. Trimming removed 5 bases from V and 7 bases from J; the gene matches leave 7 bases unexplained. According to the germline V gene, CDR1 reads MNHEY and CDR2 reads SVGEGT. TCRbeta CDR3 regions were amplified from genomic DNA using the immunoSEQ Assay, a bias-controlled multiplex PCR. Concerning the study's data processing: The number of nucleated cells in each sample was estimated by amplification of reference gene primers within the assay. To quantify the absolute abundance of each unique TCRbeta CDR3 rearrangement, sequence reads were collapsed and filtered. For each sample, productive Simpson clonality was calculated as the square root of Simpson's diversity index across productive rearrangements. The immuneACCESS repertoire file appears here via TCRdb, limited to in-frame rearrangements. These files lack a portion of the clones; in checked studies, under half of the deficit traces to unresolved V genes, and the cause of the others is not known. From that table come the V and J calls and clone size; the DNA was used to work out D and trimming. The sample records about 86,000 clones, around 80% of which are singletons. The ten most abundant clones make up 1% to 1.5% of the sample.

Concerning this clone itself: Its antigen specificity is not known. Per-base qualities were not stored, and no clone one base away is much larger.

The collaborating institutions used their own protocols to collect whole blood in K2EDTA tubes. For TCRbeta analysis, collaborator samples were shipped as frozen whole blood, as isolated PBMCs, or as DNA extracted from either sample type. The sequence links TRBV6-2 or TRBV6-3 to TRBJ2-7, with TRBD2 identical over 11 junction bases. The receptor's source is a woman older than 75 with acute or convalescent COVID-19. Material: peripheral blood. The CDR3 here reads CASSATRTSGEQYF. The DNA is TGTGCCAGCAGTGCAACCAGGACTAGCGGGGAGCAGTACTTC.